This is a list of T cell receptor beta chains from one sample in a study of T cell responses to AZD1222 COVID-19 vaccine. Sequenced by immunoSEQ multiplex PCR; TCRdb stores in-frame clones only, minus some. In the table there are some 120,000 clones, roughly 82% of which are singletons. Sequencing used peripheral blood, obtained 28 days after the second AZD1222 dose. All receptors derive from an adult who received the AZD1222 COVID-19 vaccine. CDR3s include the opening cysteine and the closing phenylalanine or tryptophan. The D gene is left open where the match is weak. Rows give clone size only sometimes, using once, few, many, or a class for an expanded clone.

J gene: TRBJ2-7
clone size: few
D gene: TRBD2
V gene: TRBV6-5
CDR3 DNA: TGTGCCAGCAGACTTAGCGGGGGGAACTACGAGCAGTACTTC
CDR3 protein: CASRLSGGNYEQYF

J gene: TRBJ1-4
clone size: few
D gene: TRBD1
V gene: TRBV6-2/TRBV6-3
CDR3 DNA: TGTGCCAGCAGTTCGAAATCCGGGACAGGGAATGAAAAACTGTTTTTT
CDR3 protein: CASSSKSGTGNEKLFF

J gene: TRBJ1-1
clone size: .
D gene: .
V gene: TRBV2
CDR3 DNA: TGTGCCAGCAGTGTGGGGGCAGGTGCCTCGAGGGGTGAAGCTTTCTTT
CDR3 protein: CASSVGAGASRGEAFF

J gene: TRBJ1-5
clone size: .
D gene: .
V gene: TRBV5-8
CDR3 DNA: TGTGCCAGCAGCTTGAGGCTAGGGCGGCAGAGCAATCAGCCCCAGCATTTT
CDR3 protein: CASSLRLGRQSNQPQHF

J gene: TRBJ2-3
clone size: .
D gene: TRBD2
V gene: TRBV9
CDR3 DNA: TGTGCCAGCAGCGTAGACAGCGGGGGGCCCACAGATACGCAGTATTTT
CDR3 protein: CASSVDSGGPTDTQYF

J gene: TRBJ1-1
clone size: few
D gene: .
V gene: TRBV6-4
CDR3 DNA: TGTGCCAGCAGTGACAACGAAGGAGGGAGCACTGAAGCTTTCTTT
CDR3 protein: CASSDNEGGSTEAFF

J gene: TRBJ1-6
clone size: medium-sized
D gene: .
V gene: TRBV4-3
CDR3 DNA: TGCGCCAGCAGCCAAGGCCCGGCTGGGGACCAGGAAGGTTCACCCCTCCACTTT
CDR3 protein: CASSQGPAGDQEGSPLHF

J gene: TRBJ1-6
clone size: .
D gene: .
V gene: TRBV4-1
CDR3 DNA: TGCGCCAGCAGCCAAAGGATGGGTTCACCCCTCCACTTT
CDR3 protein: CASSQRMGSPLHF

J gene: TRBJ1-4
clone size: .
D gene: TRBD1
V gene: TRBV2
CDR3 DNA: TGTGCCAGCAGTTTACAGGGGTGGGATGAAAAACTGTTTTTT
CDR3 protein: CASSLQGWDEKLFF

J gene: TRBJ2-7
clone size: .
D gene: TRBD2
V gene: TRBV3-1/TRBV3-2
CDR3 DNA: TGTGCCAGCCACGGGGGGGCAGGCGAAACCTACGAGCAGTACTTC
CDR3 protein: CASHGGAGETYEQYF

J gene: TRBJ1-6
clone size: .
D gene: .
V gene: TRBV7-2
CDR3 DNA: TGTGCCAGTAGCCAGGGGTTAACAGCTATCTCACCCCTCCACTTT
CDR3 protein: CASSQGLTAISPLHF

J gene: TRBJ1-5
clone size: .
D gene: .
V gene: TRBV19
CDR3 DNA: TGTGCCAGTAGGAAAAGACGGGACAGCAATCAGCCCCAGCATTTT
CDR3 protein: CASRKRRDSNQPQHF

J gene: TRBJ2-1
clone size: .
D gene: .
V gene: TRBV28
CDR3 DNA: TGTGCCAGCATTTCACCGGGACTTATAAATGAGCAGTTCTTC
CDR3 protein: CASISPGLINEQFF

J gene: TRBJ1-6
clone size: .
D gene: TRBD1
V gene: TRBV2
CDR3 DNA: TGTGCCAGCAGACAGGGGACCTATAATTCACCCCTCCACTTT
CDR3 protein: CASRQGTYNSPLHF

J gene: TRBJ1-2
clone size: .
D gene: TRBD1
V gene: TRBV5-1
CDR3 DNA: TGCGCCAGCGCTTGGGACAGCTATGGCTACACCTTC
CDR3 protein: CASAWDSYGYTF

J gene: TRBJ1-2
clone size: .
D gene: .
V gene: TRBV4-2
CDR3 DNA: TGTGCCAGCAGCCAAGACGCCATGACTAACTATGGCTACACCTTC
CDR3 protein: CASSQDAMTNYGYTF

J gene: TRBJ2-1
clone size: .
D gene: TRBD2
V gene: TRBV9
CDR3 DNA: TGTGCCAGCAGCTTCGGACTAGCGGCGTACAATGAGCAGTTCTTC
CDR3 protein: CASSFGLAAYNEQFF

J gene: TRBJ1-5
clone size: few
D gene: .
V gene: TRBV28
CDR3 DNA: TGTGCCAGCAGTCCTACACAGGGAGACCATCAGCCCCAGCATTTT
CDR3 protein: CASSPTQGDHQPQHF

J gene: TRBJ2-3
clone size: .
D gene: TRBD2
V gene: TRBV7-2
CDR3 DNA: TGTGCCAGCGGACTAGCGAACACAGATACGCAGTATTTT
CDR3 protein: CASGLANTDTQYF

J gene: TRBJ1-5
clone size: once
D gene: .
V gene: TRBV4-1
CDR3 DNA: TGCGCCAGCAGCCAAGATGCGGCAGGGCAGGAGCATTTT
CDR3 protein: CASSQDAAGQEHF

J gene: TRBJ2-5
clone size: .
D gene: TRBD1
V gene: TRBV6-6
CDR3 DNA: TGTGCCAGCAGTCTAAGGACAGGGGGGGGAGAGACCCAGTACTTC
CDR3 protein: CASSLRTGGGETQYF

J gene: TRBJ1-5
clone size: .
D gene: .
V gene: TRBV19
CDR3 DNA: TGTGCCAGTAGTATGCAGGGTGGCACTCAGCCCCAGCATTTT
CDR3 protein: CASSMQGGTQPQHF

J gene: TRBJ1-1
clone size: .
D gene: TRBD1
V gene: TRBV18
CDR3 DNA: TGTGCCAGCTCACCTGGCAATCGACAGGGCATGAACACTGAAGCTTTCTTT
CDR3 protein: CASSPGNRQGMNTEAFF

J gene: TRBJ2-7
clone size: .
D gene: .
V gene: TRBV6-7
CDR3 DNA: TGTGCCAGCACCCCCCGGGGACTTTGCTACGAGCAGTACTTC
CDR3 protein: CASTPRGLCYEQYF

J gene: TRBJ1-1
clone size: .
D gene: .
V gene: TRBV5-1
CDR3 DNA: TGCGCCAGCAACCGTGGAGGCACGAACACTGAAGCTTTCTTT
CDR3 protein: CASNRGGTNTEAFF

J gene: TRBJ2-1
clone size: .
D gene: .
V gene: TRBV11-3
CDR3 DNA: TGTGCCAGCAGTGAGGGGTCGCGTGAGCAGTTCTTC
CDR3 protein: CASSEGSREQFF

J gene: TRBJ1-3
clone size: .
D gene: .
V gene: TRBV28
CDR3 DNA: TGTGCCAGCAGTTTACAGGGTGGGGTAAACACCATATATTTT
CDR3 protein: CASSLQGGVNTIYF

J gene: TRBJ1-5
clone size: once
D gene: .
V gene: TRBV4-1
CDR3 DNA: TGCGCCAGCAGATCCCTCGGGGGGAATCAGCCCCAGCATTTT
CDR3 protein: CASRSLGGNQPQHF

J gene: TRBJ1-6
clone size: .
D gene: .
V gene: TRBV18
CDR3 DNA: TGTGCCAGCTCATCTAAAGGAGACCGAATCAATTCACCCCTCCACTTT
CDR3 protein: CASSSKGDRINSPLHF

J gene: TRBJ1-1
clone size: .
D gene: .
V gene: TRBV15
CDR3 DNA: TGTGCCGCCAGGCCAGGGGTCAACGCTGAAGCTTTCTTT
CDR3 protein: CAARPGVNAEAFF

J gene: TRBJ1-2
clone size: .
D gene: .
V gene: TRBV9
CDR3 DNA: TGTGCCAGCAGCCCACCCACCGGGAGCCCATCTTCTGGTGGCTACACCTTC
CDR3 protein: CASSPPTGSPSSGGYTF

J gene: TRBJ2-2
clone size: .
D gene: .
V gene: TRBV24-1
CDR3 DNA: TGTGCCACCAGCCGGAACACCGGGGAGCTGTTTTTT
CDR3 protein: CATSRNTGELFF

J gene: TRBJ1-1
clone size: .
D gene: TRBD1
V gene: TRBV18
CDR3 DNA: TGTGCCAGCTCACCTTCGACAGGGGGCTTGGCTGAAGCTTTCTTT
CDR3 protein: CASSPSTGGLAEAFF

J gene: TRBJ2-3
clone size: .
D gene: TRBD2
V gene: TRBV7-2
CDR3 DNA: TGTGCCAGCAGCTTAGTAGCGGGGAGCACAGATACGCAGTATTTT
CDR3 protein: CASSLVAGSTDTQYF

J gene: TRBJ2-7
clone size: .
D gene: TRBD1
V gene: TRBV5-1
CDR3 DNA: TGCGCCAGCAGCTTGGGGGACAGGACCTACGAGCAGTACTTC
CDR3 protein: CASSLGDRTYEQYF

J gene: TRBJ1-2
clone size: .
D gene: .
V gene: TRBV7-2
CDR3 DNA: TGTGCCAGCAGCTTAGGCAGCTCTAACTATGGCTACACCTTC
CDR3 protein: CASSLGSSNYGYTF

J gene: TRBJ2-7
clone size: .
D gene: .
V gene: TRBV19
CDR3 DNA: TGTGCCAGTACCCCTCAGATATCCTCCTACGAGCAGTACTTC
CDR3 protein: CASTPQISSYEQYF

J gene: TRBJ1-5
clone size: .
D gene: TRBD1
V gene: TRBV27
CDR3 DNA: TGTGCCAGCAGTCCGGACAGGAATCAGCCCCAGCATTTT
CDR3 protein: CASSPDRNQPQHF

J gene: TRBJ2-1
clone size: .
D gene: TRBD2
V gene: TRBV4-3
CDR3 DNA: TGCGCCAGCAGCCAAGAAGGGACTAGCGGGCCCAGAAGGTCCTACAATGAGCAGTTCTTC
CDR3 protein: CASSQEGTSGPRRSYNEQFF

J gene: TRBJ1-1
clone size: .
D gene: .
V gene: TRBV10-3
CDR3 DNA: TGTGCCATCAGGCGCCCAGGGGTTTCTGGCATGCATGAAGCTTTCTTT
CDR3 protein: CAIRRPGVSGMHEAFF

J gene: TRBJ2-5
clone size: .
D gene: .
V gene: TRBV4-3
CDR3 DNA: TGCGCCAGCAGCCGGCAACATACGACGTACTACCAAGAGACCCAGTACTTC
CDR3 protein: CASSRQHTTYYQETQYF

J gene: TRBJ1-2
clone size: .
D gene: .
V gene: TRBV27
CDR3 DNA: TGTGCCAGCAGTTTATACGTAGGCTATGGCTACACCTTC
CDR3 protein: CASSLYVGYGYTF

J gene: TRBJ1-2
clone size: .
D gene: TRBD1
V gene: TRBV4-1
CDR3 DNA: TGCGCCAGCAGGCCGGGACAGACGAACTATGGCTACACCTTC
CDR3 protein: CASRPGQTNYGYTF

J gene: TRBJ2-1
clone size: .
D gene: .
V gene: TRBV5-1
CDR3 DNA: TGCGCCAGCAGCTTGGCCGGGGTGAGGAGCTACAATGAGCAGTTCTTC
CDR3 protein: CASSLAGVRSYNEQFF

J gene: TRBJ2-3
clone size: .
D gene: TRBD2
V gene: TRBV6-5
CDR3 DNA: TGTGCCAGCAGGGGTAGCGGGGGGGCAGATACGCAGTATTTT
CDR3 protein: CASRGSGGADTQYF

J gene: TRBJ1-2
clone size: .
D gene: .
V gene: TRBV3-1/TRBV3-2
CDR3 DNA: TGTGCCAGCAGCCAACTTCCCCCGGGGCCCGAAATGCCACCCTATGGCTACACCTTC
CDR3 protein: CASSQLPPGPEMPPYGYTF